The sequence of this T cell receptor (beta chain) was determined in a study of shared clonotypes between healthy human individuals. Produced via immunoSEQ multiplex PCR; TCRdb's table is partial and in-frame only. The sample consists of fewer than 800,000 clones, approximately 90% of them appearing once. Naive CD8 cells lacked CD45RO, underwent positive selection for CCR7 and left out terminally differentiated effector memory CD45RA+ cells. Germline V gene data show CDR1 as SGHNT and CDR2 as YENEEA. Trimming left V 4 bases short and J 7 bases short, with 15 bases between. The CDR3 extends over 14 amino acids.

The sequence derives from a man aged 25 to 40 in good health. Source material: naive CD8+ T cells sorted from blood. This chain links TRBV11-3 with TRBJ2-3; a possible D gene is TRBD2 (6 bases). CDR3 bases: TGTGCCAGCAGCTGGACGGGGGACCCTAATACGCAGTATTTT. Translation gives CASSWTGDPNTQYF.